The T cell receptor beta chain under discussion was sequenced for a study of technical replicates of blood from several donors. The method was immunoSEQ multiplex PCR; TCRdb's version includes in-frame clones alone and lacks a portion of them. In the table there are over 75,000 clones, about 94% of which are singletons. The receptor comes from a human donor in good health. The sample comprised T cells isolated from PBMCs.

CDR3 sequence reads: CASSETGVQPQHF. CDR3 coding DNA: TGTGCCAGCAGTGAAACAGGGGTTCAGCCCCAGCATTTT. J is TRBJ1-5 and V is TRBV2; 7 nucleotides line up with TRBD1. Per the germline V gene, CDR1 is SNHLY and CDR2 is FYNNEI. The CDR3 consists of 13 residues. The ends lost 2 bases at V and 6 bases at J; junction bases unmatched: 1.